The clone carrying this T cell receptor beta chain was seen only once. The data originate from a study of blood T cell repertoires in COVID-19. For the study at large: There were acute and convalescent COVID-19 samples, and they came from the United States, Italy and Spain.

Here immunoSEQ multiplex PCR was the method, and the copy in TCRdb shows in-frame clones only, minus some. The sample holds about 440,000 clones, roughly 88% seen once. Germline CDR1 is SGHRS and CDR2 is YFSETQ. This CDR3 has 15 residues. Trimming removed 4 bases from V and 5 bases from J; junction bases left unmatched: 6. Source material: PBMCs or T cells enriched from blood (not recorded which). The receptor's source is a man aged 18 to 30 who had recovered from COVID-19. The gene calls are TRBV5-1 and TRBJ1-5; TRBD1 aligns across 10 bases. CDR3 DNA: TGCGCCAGCAGCACTGGGACAGGGGTCGATCAGCCCCAGCATTTT. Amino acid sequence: CASSTGTGVDQPQHF.